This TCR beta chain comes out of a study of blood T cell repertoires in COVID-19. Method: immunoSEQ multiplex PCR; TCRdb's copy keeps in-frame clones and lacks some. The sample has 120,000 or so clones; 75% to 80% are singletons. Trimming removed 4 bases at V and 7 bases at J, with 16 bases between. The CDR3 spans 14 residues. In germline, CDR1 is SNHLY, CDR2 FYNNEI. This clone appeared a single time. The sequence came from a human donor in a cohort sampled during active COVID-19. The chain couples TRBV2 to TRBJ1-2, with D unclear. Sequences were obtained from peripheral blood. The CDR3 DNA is TGTGCCAGCAGTGTCACTCCCAGGTTAGGTGGCTACACCTTC. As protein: CASSVTPRLGGYTF.